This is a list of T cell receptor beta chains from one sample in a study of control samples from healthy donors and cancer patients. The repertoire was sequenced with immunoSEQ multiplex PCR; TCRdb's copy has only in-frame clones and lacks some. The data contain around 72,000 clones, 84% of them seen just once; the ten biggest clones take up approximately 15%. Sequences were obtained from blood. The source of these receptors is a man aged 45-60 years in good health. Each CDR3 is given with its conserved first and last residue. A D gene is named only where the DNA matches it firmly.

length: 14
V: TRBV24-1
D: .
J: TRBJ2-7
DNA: TGTGCCACCTCCGGGCCTCGCGGCGTCGACGAGCAGTACTTC
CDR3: CATSGPRGVDEQYF

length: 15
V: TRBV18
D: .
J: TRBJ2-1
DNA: TGTGCCAGCTCACCGGTCCAGAGCTCCTACAATGAGCAGTTCTTC
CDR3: CASSPVQSSYNEQFF

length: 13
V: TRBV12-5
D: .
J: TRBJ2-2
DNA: TGTGCTAGTGGTCCATTTTCGACCGGGGAGCTGTTTTTT
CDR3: CASGPFSTGELFF

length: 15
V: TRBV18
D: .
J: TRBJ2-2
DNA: TGTGCCAGCTCACCAAGAAGGGTGGACACCGGGGAGCTGTTTTTT
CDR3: CASSPRRVDTGELFF

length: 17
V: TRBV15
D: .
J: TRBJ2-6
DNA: TGTGCCACCAGCAGAGGCACAGGAAACTCTGGGGCCAACGTCCTGACTTTC
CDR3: CATSRGTGNSGANVLTF

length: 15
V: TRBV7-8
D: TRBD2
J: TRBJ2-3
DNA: TGTGCCAGCAGCATTAAGCGGGAGGGTTCAGATACGCAGTATTTT
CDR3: CASSIKREGSDTQYF

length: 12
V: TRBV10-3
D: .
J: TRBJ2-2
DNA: TGTGCCATCAGGGGGTCGGGCGGGGAGCTGTTTTTT
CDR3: CAIRGSGGELFF

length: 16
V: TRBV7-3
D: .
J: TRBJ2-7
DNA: TGTGCCAGCAGCTTAATGGGGGGGACAGCCACCTACGAGCAGTACTTC
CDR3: CASSLMGGTATYEQYF

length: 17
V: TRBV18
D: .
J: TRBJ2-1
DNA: TGTGCCAGCTCACCACCGAATCGTGGAGGGGGGGGCAATGAGCAGTTCTTC
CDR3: CASSPPNRGGGGNEQFF

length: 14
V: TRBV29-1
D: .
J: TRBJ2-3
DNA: TGCAGCGTCTCCCAGGGTTTCAGTGGCGATACGCAGTATTTT
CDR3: CSVSQGFSGDTQYF

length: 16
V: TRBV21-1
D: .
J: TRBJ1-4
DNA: TGTGCCAGCAGCCCGCATCAGGGGGGAGGTGAGGAAAAACTGTTTTTT
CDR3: CASSPHQGGGEEKLFF

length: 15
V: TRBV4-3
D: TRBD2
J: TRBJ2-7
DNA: TGCGCCAGCAGCCAAGATGCACTAGCGGTCACCGAGCAGTACTTC
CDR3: CASSQDALAVTEQYF